This T cell receptor beta chain emerged from a study of graft-versus-host responses after intestinal transplantation. The overall study: The study gave all recipients anti-thymocyte globulin induction, then tacrolimus and steroids for roughly 3 years. Notes on the study in general: When patients had graft-donor T cell macrochimerism, their allografts held high graft-versus-host to host-versus-graft clonal ratios. GvH clones were identified in recipient marrow, with some first appearing in ileum or blood.

Repertoires were generated with immunoSEQ multiplex PCR, while TCRdb's copy carries only in-frame clones and drops some. The sample includes about 100,000 clones, under 95% of them seen just once. For this clone: Its antigen is unidentified.

V was shortened by 6 bases and J by 4 bases, with 18 bases between the two germline ends. Germline-derived CDR1 and CDR2 are LGHNT and FRNRAP. This CDR3 is built from 15 residues. The origin of this receptor is a human donor who received an intestinal transplant. The sequenced sample was unstimulated CD8+ T cells sorted from spleen or lymph node cells, obtained before intestinal transplant. V gene TRBV12-5 combines with J gene TRBJ1-2; no clear D gene. The CDR3 loop is CASGRWTEVFYGYTF. CDR3 DNA: TGTGCTAGTGGCCGATGGACGGAAGTGTTCTATGGCTACACCTTC.